This T cell receptor (beta chain) was obtained from a study of T cell responses to AZD1222 COVID-19 vaccine. Study conclusions and caveats: The sample set comprised mostly white British donors with more females, and clonal diversity was possibly underestimated.

Method: immunoSEQ multiplex PCR; TCRdb's copy keeps in-frame clones and lacks some. Here the sample spans approximately 100,000 clones, 90% being singletons. Details on this clone: Antigen specificity is unknown.

Germline V gene lookup returns CDR1 MGHDK and CDR2 SYGVNS. The V and J ends lost 11 bases and 10 bases respectively, with 9 bases between them. The CDR3 sequence is 10 residues long. The receptor was derived from an adult who received the AZD1222 COVID-19 vaccine. The chain links TRBV25-1 to TRBJ1-6; perhaps TRBD1 as D (5 bases). The sequences come from peripheral blood, collected 28 days after the second AZD1222 dose. CDR3 loop: CAERGSPLHF. The CDR3 DNA reads as TGTGCCGAAAGGGGCTCACCCCTCCACTTT.